The rows below give T cell receptor beta chains drawn from one sample of a study of T cell responses to AZD1222 COVID-19 vaccine. Assay used: immunoSEQ multiplex PCR; TCRdb lists only in-frame clones, some missing. The table lists 95,000 to 100,000 clones, 86% of them singletons. The sequenced sample was peripheral blood, obtained on day 0 of AZD1222 vaccination. Receptors were obtained from an adult in good health. Both conserved end residues are part of each CDR3. D genes are given only for firm matches. Size values are once, few and many counts, or a class for expanded clones, and some rows have none.

abundance	v_gene	len	j_gene	d_gene	CDR3nt	CDR3aa
.	TRBV5-1	16	TRBJ2-2	TRBD1	TGCGCCAGCAGCTTAAGACAGGGCCAAAACACCGGGGAGCTGTTTTTT	CASSLRQGQNTGELFF
once	TRBV6-1	14	TRBJ2-2	.	TGTGCCAGCAGTGAAGCCGGAATGGCCGGGGAGCTGTTTTTT	CASSEAGMAGELFF
.	TRBV7-9	14	TRBJ1-1	.	TGTGCCAGCAGCTTAGAGGGATTAGGCACTGAAGCTTTCTTT	CASSLEGLGTEAFF
.	TRBV19	17	TRBJ1-5	TRBD1	TGTGCCAGTAGTATAATGGGGGGACAGGGGTTCAATCAGCCCCAGCATTTT	CASSIMGGQGFNQPQHF
.	TRBV28	15	TRBJ2-7	.	TGTGCCAGCGACGGGCGGCGGATCCACGGGGGCGAGCAGTACTTC	CASDGRRIHGGEQYF
.	TRBV7-9	15	TRBJ1-2	.	TGTGCCAGCAGCCCAGCGGGGGGCATGGGCTATGGCTACACCTTC	CASSPAGGMGYGYTF
.	TRBV19	15	TRBJ1-3	.	TGTGCCAGTAGTATAGGGCCAGGATCTGGAAACACCATATATTTT	CASSIGPGSGNTIYF
.	TRBV6-2/TRBV6-3	18	TRBJ1-1	TRBD1	TGTGCCAGCAGCCAAGGGGGTACAGGGGCCCATCGATACACTGAAGCTTTCTTT	CASSQGGTGAHRYTEAFF
.	TRBV7-2	15	TRBJ2-3	.	TGTGCCAGCAGCGTCCAGGGGTCGGGCACAGATACGCAGTATTTT	CASSVQGSGTDTQYF
.	TRBV5-6	16	TRBJ2-1	TRBD1	TGTGCCAGCAGCTCCACAGGGGGCTCTTTGGGCAATGAGCAGTTCTTC	CASSSTGGSLGNEQFF
.	TRBV19	14	TRBJ1-6	.	TGTGCCAGTAGTATTTGGCAGGCCAATTCACCCCTCCACTTT	CASSIWQANSPLHF
.	TRBV28	14	TRBJ2-2	.	TGTGCCAGCAGTTTCCCAGGGGTTCCCGGGGAGCTGTTTTTT	CASSFPGVPGELFF
.	TRBV19	14	TRBJ2-3	.	TGTGCCAGTAGTATGATCGGAAGCACAGATACGCAGTATTTT	CASSMIGSTDTQYF
once	TRBV28	15	TRBJ1-2	.	TGTGCCAGCACCGCCGGGACGGCTCCTAACTATGGCTACACCTTC	CASTAGTAPNYGYTF
.	TRBV14	15	TRBJ2-3	.	TGTGCCAGCAGCCAAGATCGGTGGGGTGGGGATACGCAGTATTTT	CASSQDRWGGDTQYF
.	TRBV6-5	15	TRBJ1-2	TRBD1	TGTGCCAGCAGTTACAGGACAGGGGGGCTATCTGGCTACACCTTC	CASSYRTGGLSGYTF
few	TRBV9	17	TRBJ2-3	TRBD1	TGTGCCAGCAGCGTAGGCCGCCGGGACAGAAGCACAGATACGCAGTATTTT	CASSVGRRDRSTDTQYF
.	TRBV9	15	TRBJ1-1	.	TGTGCCAGCAGCAATCTCGGGGTCGGGAACACTGAAGCTTTCTTT	CASSNLGVGNTEAFF
.	TRBV30	15	TRBJ2-7	.	TGTGCCTGGAATATGGTCACAGAGACTTCCTACGAGCAGTACTTC	CAWNMVTETSYEQYF
.	TRBV4-3	15	TRBJ2-1	TRBD2	TGCGCCAGCAGCCAAAAGGCTCTAGCGGGGGGTGAGCAGTTCTTC	CASSQKALAGGEQFF
.	TRBV4-1	19	TRBJ2-6	TRBD1	TGCGCCAGCAGCCCAGCTAGGACAGGGATACACTCTGGGGCCAACGTCCTGACTTTC	CASSPARTGIHSGANVLTF
.	TRBV28	13	TRBJ2-7	TRBD2	TGTGCCAGCAGGGGACTAGCGGACTACGAGCAGTACTTC	CASRGLADYEQYF
.	TRBV9	14	TRBJ2-3	.	TGTGCCAGCAGCGTGACGTGGACTCAAGATACGCAGTATTTT	CASSVTWTQDTQYF
once	TRBV9	14	TRBJ2-1	TRBD1	TGTGCCAGCAGCGTAGTGGGCAGGGGGTCTGAGCAGTTCTTC	CASSVVGRGSEQFF
once	TRBV14	17	TRBJ2-7	.	TGTGCCAGCAGCCAAGACCCGGGGGGCTGGACCTCCTACGAGCAGTACTTC	CASSQDPGGWTSYEQYF
.	TRBV19	14	TRBJ1-1	.	TGTGCCAGTAGTTCCTCCGGGGGGGGCACTGAAGCTTTCTTT	CASSSSGGGTEAFF
.	TRBV13	12	TRBJ2-1	.	TGTGCCAGCAGCCTGAAAAACAATGAGCAGTTCTTC	CASSLKNNEQFF
once	TRBV4-3	14	TRBJ1-2	.	TGCGCCAGCAGCCAAGATCGTGACGGCTATGGCTACACCTTC	CASSQDRDGYGYTF
.	TRBV27	16	TRBJ2-3	.	TGTGCCAGCAGTTTATATCGGGACACCTACACAGATACGCAGTATTTT	CASSLYRDTYTDTQYF
.	TRBV5-6	15	TRBJ1-5	.	TGTGCCAGCAGCTTGGGCCAGGGGATAAATCAGCCCCAGCATTTT	CASSLGQGINQPQHF
.	TRBV4-3	14	TRBJ1-5	.	TGCGCCAGCAGCCAAGAACGACAGGATCAGCCCCAGCATTTT	CASSQERQDQPQHF
.	TRBV6-4	16	TRBJ1-2	TRBD1	TGTGCCAGCAGTCGGACAGGGGGTGGTTCGGACTATGGCTACACCTTC	CASSRTGGGSDYGYTF
medium-sized	TRBV4-1	19	TRBJ2-7	TRBD2	TGCGCCAGCAGCCATCCAGGACTAGCGGGAGGCCCTAACTCCTACGAGCAGTACTTC	CASSHPGLAGGPNSYEQYF
once	TRBV20-1	15	TRBJ2-7	TRBD2	TGCAGTGCTAGTGGACTAGCGGGTCTTTCCTACGAGCAGTACTTC	CSASGLAGLSYEQYF
.	TRBV28	16	TRBJ2-7	.	TGTGCCAGCAGTTCCCCCACTGGGGTAGGGTCCTACGAGCAGTACTTC	CASSSPTGVGSYEQYF
once	TRBV5-1	16	TRBJ1-2	.	TGCGCCAGCAGCTCGGGATTACAGGGACTTAACTATGGCTACACCTTC	CASSSGLQGLNYGYTF
.	TRBV3-1/TRBV3-2	15	TRBJ1-2	.	TGTGCCAGCAGCCCTACTATCGGCAGAACTTATGGCTACACCTTC	CASSPTIGRTYGYTF
.	TRBV15	15	TRBJ1-3	.	TGTGCCACCAGCAGAGATCGGGGGGCCGGAAACACCATATATTTT	CATSRDRGAGNTIYF
.	TRBV7-2	16	TRBJ2-1	TRBD2	TGTGCCAGCAGCCAGCCTAGCGGGAGATGGGGCAATGAGCAGTTCTTC	CASSQPSGRWGNEQFF
.	TRBV7-9	16	TRBJ2-1	TRBD2	TGTGCCAGCAGCGAAAGGGTGCGGGAGGGCCATAATGAGCAGTTCTTC	CASSERVREGHNEQFF
.	TRBV7-8	17	TRBJ1-3	TRBD1	TGTGCCAGCATCAATACAGGGGCGAGATTCTCTGGAAACACCATATATTTT	CASINTGARFSGNTIYF
.	TRBV27	16	TRBJ2-3	TRBD2	TGTGCCAGCAGTCCCTTTAGGCTAGCGGGACGAGATACGCAGTATTTT	CASSPFRLAGRDTQYF